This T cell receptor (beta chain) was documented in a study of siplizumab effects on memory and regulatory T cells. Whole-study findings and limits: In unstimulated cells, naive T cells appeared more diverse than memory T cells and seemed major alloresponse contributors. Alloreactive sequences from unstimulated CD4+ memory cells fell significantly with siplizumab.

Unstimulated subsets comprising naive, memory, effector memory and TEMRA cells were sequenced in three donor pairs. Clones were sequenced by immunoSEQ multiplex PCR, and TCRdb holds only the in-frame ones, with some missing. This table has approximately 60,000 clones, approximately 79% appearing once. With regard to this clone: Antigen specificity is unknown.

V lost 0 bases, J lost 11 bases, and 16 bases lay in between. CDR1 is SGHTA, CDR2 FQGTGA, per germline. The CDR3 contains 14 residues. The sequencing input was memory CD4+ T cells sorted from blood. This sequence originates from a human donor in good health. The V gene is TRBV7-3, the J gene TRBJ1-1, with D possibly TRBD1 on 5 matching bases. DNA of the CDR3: TGTGCCAGCAGCTTAACCGATGCAACAGGTACGGCTTTCTTT. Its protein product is CASSLTDATGTAFF. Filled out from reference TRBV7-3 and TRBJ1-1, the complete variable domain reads GAGVSQTPSNKVTEKGKYVELRCDPISGHTALYWYRQSLGQGPEFLIYFQGTGAADDSGLPNDRFFAVRPEGSVSTLKIQRTERGDSAVYLCASSLTDATGTAFFGQGTRLTVV.